This TCR beta chain was obtained from a study of blood T cells in healthy people across ages. Study-wide results and caveats: Roughly linear age-related decline in beta diversity appeared, significant by age about 40. Aged donors had fewer naive CD4+ cells and lower diversity than long-lived donors.

As regards this clonotype: Its cognate antigen is unknown.

It was with a sample-barcoded 5' primer and a J-beta primer mix that a second PCR of about 7 to 12 cycles was run. A template-switch adaptor with 12 random nucleotides tagged each cDNA molecule. TCRdb itself ran the 5' RACE reads through MiXCR, one entry per CDR3 protein. The data show about 640,000 distinct CDR3 sequences, with around three fifths seen just once and around 37% held by the top ten. Trimming pared 3 bases from V and 8 bases from J, leaving 23 bases between. This CDR3 has 17 residues. Germline-derived CDR1 and CDR2 are SGHNT and YENEEA. Aged about 6 to 95, donors were systemically healthy Caucasians from Russia.

Source material: blood. The chain combines TRBV11-3 with TRBJ2-1, with a tentative D call TRBD2 (5 bases). The TCR sequence derives from a man in his 60s in good health. CDR3 residues: CASSFRSNRGQSDEQFF. The CDR3 bases are TGTGCCAGCAGCTTTAGATCGAACAGAGGGCAATCGGATGAGCAGTTCTTC.